This is a list of T cell receptor beta chains from one sample in a study of blood T cell repertoires in COVID-19. TCRdb's table, derived via immunoSEQ multiplex PCR, lists solely in-frame clones and lacks some. The sample has about 170,000 clones; around 92% are singletons. The sequenced sample consisted of peripheral blood. The receptors derive from a man aged 25 to 40 with COVID-19, enrolled during active disease. Each CDR3 is given with its conserved first and last residue. D genes are given only for firm matches. Clone size is shown for a subset of rows, as once, few, many or a class of expanded clone.

clone size | J gene | D gene | V gene | CDR3 protein | CDR3 DNA
NA | TRBJ2-7 | TRBD1 | TRBV9 | CASSDGWTGDSYEQYF | TGTGCCAGCAGCGACGGGTGGACAGGTGACTCCTACGAGCAGTACTTC
NA | TRBJ2-3 | NA | TRBV6-1 | CASSGRDSRRGTDTQYF | TGTGCCAGCAGTGGACGGGACTCCCGACGCGGAACAGATACGCAGTATTTT
NA | TRBJ1-2 | TRBD1 | TRBV3-1/TRBV3-2 | CASTAQDRGNYGYTF | TGTGCCAGCACCGCTCAGGACAGGGGCAACTATGGCTACACCTTC
NA | TRBJ2-2 | NA | TRBV6-6 | CASRDLNTGELFF | TGTGCCAGCAGGGACTTAAACACCGGGGAGCTGTTTTTT
NA | TRBJ1-6 | TRBD1 | TRBV30 | CAWCNRGRSYNSPLHF | TGTGCCTGGTGTAACAGGGGGCGCTCCTATAATTCACCCCTCCACTTT
few | TRBJ2-2 | TRBD2 | TRBV7-2 | CASLIRRDYINTGELFF | TGTGCCAGCCTTATACGCCGGGACTACATCAACACCGGGGAGCTGTTTTTT
NA | TRBJ2-3 | TRBD2 | TRBV9 | CASSTTSGVGTDTQYF | TGTGCCAGCAGCACTACTAGCGGGGTCGGCACAGATACGCAGTATTTT
NA | TRBJ2-5 | TRBD2 | TRBV29-1 | CSVEGTSSGGYQETQYF | TGCAGCGTCGAGGGAACTTCTAGCGGGGGGTACCAAGAGACCCAGTACTTC
NA | TRBJ2-1 | TRBD2 | TRBV6-6 | CASSYPTSGRGEQFF | TGTGCCAGCAGTTACCCCACTAGCGGGAGAGGTGAGCAGTTCTTC
NA | TRBJ2-2 | TRBD2 | TRBV27 | CASSFSAGGYTGELFF | TGTGCCAGCAGTTTCTCAGCGGGAGGGTACACCGGGGAGCTGTTTTTT
once | TRBJ1-2 | TRBD1 | TRBV5-8 | CASSRTGTKGYGYTF | TGTGCCAGCAGCCGGACAGGGACCAAGGGCTATGGCTACACCTTC
NA | TRBJ1-2 | NA | TRBV28 | CALAAGNPGGYTF | TGTGCCCTCGCGGCCGGCAACCCGGGAGGCTACACCTTC
NA | TRBJ2-7 | TRBD2 | TRBV19 | CASSLTSVYEQYF | TGTGCCAGTAGTCTCACTAGCGTGTACGAGCAGTACTTC
NA | TRBJ2-2 | NA | TRBV6-5 | CASSPRTNTGELFF | TGTGCCAGCAGCCCCCGTACGAACACCGGGGAGCTGTTTTTT
NA | TRBJ2-7 | TRBD1 | TRBV13 | CASSGGTGGLNEQYF | TGTGCCAGCAGCGGTGGGACAGGGGGCCTCAACGAGCAGTACTTC
NA | TRBJ2-1 | NA | TRBV13 | CASSLRGYNEQFF | TGTGCCAGCAGCTTAAGGGGGTACAATGAGCAGTTCTTC
once | TRBJ1-1 | TRBD1 | TRBV5-8 | CASSLAPGTGATNWQKGAFF | TGTGCCAGCAGCTTGGCTCCCGGCACAGGGGCGACCAATTGGCAAAAAGGAGCTTTCTTT